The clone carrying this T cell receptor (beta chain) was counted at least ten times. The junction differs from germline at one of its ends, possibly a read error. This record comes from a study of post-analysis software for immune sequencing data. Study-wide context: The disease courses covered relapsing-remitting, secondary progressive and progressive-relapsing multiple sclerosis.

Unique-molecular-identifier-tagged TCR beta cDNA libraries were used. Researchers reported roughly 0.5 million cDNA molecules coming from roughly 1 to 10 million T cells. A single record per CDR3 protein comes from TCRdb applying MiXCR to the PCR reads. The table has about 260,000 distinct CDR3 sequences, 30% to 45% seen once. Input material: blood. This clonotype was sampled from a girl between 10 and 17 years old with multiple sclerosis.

The CDR3 DNA reads TGTGCGAGCAGTTTCCAAGTAGCAGATACGCAGTATTTT. Translation: CASSFQVADTQYF. The V call is TRBV28, the J call TRBJ2-3; D remains ambiguous. The CDR3 extends over 13 amino acids. The germline CDR1 and CDR2 sequences are MDHEN and SYDVKM.